This is a list of T cell receptor beta chains from one sample in a study of regulatory T cells. Method: immunoSEQ multiplex PCR; TCRdb's copy keeps in-frame clones and lacks some. The sample records tens of thousands of clones, about 93% being singletons. Material for sequencing was conventional CD4+ T cells sorted from blood. These receptor sequences come from a child aged 2-15 years with CD3G deficiency. The CDR3 runs from the conserved cysteine through the conserved F or W. A D gene is named only where the DNA matches it firmly. Not every row has a clone size; where given, it reads once, few, many or a size class.

J | size | D | V | DNA | CDR3
TRBJ2-7 | NA | TRBD2 | TRBV7-9 | TGTGCCAGCAGCTTCGGGACTAGCGGGACGGAGCAGTACTTC | CASSFGTSGTEQYF
TRBJ2-7 | NA | NA | TRBV5-3 | TGTGCCAGAAGCTTGTACCAAGAGACGGGCATCTCCTACGAGCAGTACTTC | CARSLYQETGISYEQYF
TRBJ2-5 | NA | TRBD1 | TRBV5-1 | TGCGCCAGCAGCTTGGCGACAGGGGCCGAGACCCAGTACTTC | CASSLATGAETQYF
TRBJ2-7 | NA | TRBD2 | TRBV7-2 | TGTGCCAGCAGCTTGGTCGCGGGAGGGGCCTACGAGCAGTACTTC | CASSLVAGGAYEQYF
TRBJ2-1 | NA | TRBD2 | TRBV28 | TGTGCCAGCAGTTTATCTCTTCTAGCGGGAAGCCACAATGAGCAGTTCTTC | CASSLSLLAGSHNEQFF
TRBJ1-5 | NA | NA | TRBV6-1 | TGTGCCAGCAGCCCAGGGCCCCATCAGCCCCAGCATTTT | CASSPGPHQPQHF
TRBJ2-1 | NA | TRBD1 | TRBV28 | TGTGCCAGCAGCTCCTACCCGGGCAGGGGGCGCAGAAATGAGCAGTTCTTC | CASSSYPGRGRRNEQFF
TRBJ1-3 | once | NA | TRBV28 | TGTGCCAGCAGTTCCCCCGGCCCGTGGCAGCGACTATATTTT | CASSSPGPWQRLYF
TRBJ2-1 | NA | NA | TRBV18 | TGTGCCAGCTCACCAGAAAGGGGGAGTGAGCAGTTCTTC | CASSPERGSEQFF
TRBJ2-7 | few | TRBD1 | TRBV28 | TGTGCCAGCAGTTTAACAGGGGGTATAGGCGAGCAGTACTTC | CASSLTGGIGEQYF
TRBJ2-1 | once | TRBD2 | TRBV28 | TGTGCCAGCAGTCTAGCGGGTGAGCAGTTCTTC | CASSLAGEQFF
TRBJ2-7 | NA | NA | TRBV18 | TGTGCCAGCTCACCAGACAGGAGGGGCGAGCAGTACTTC | CASSPDRRGEQYF
TRBJ2-2 | NA | TRBD2 | TRBV19 | TGTGCCAGTAGTATTTGGGCGGGGACTAGAGGAGGTAGCACCGGGGAGCTGTTTTTT | CASSIWAGTRGGSTGELFF
TRBJ1-4 | medium-sized | NA | TRBV6-1 | TGTGCCAGCAACACCGGGACGATTAATGAAAAACTGTTTTTT | CASNTGTINEKLFF
TRBJ2-3 | NA | NA | TRBV7-8 | TGTGCCAGCAGCCTCAACCGAGGGCCAGGGGTTGCAGATACGCAGTATTTT | CASSLNRGPGVADTQYF
TRBJ1-1 | NA | TRBD1 | TRBV6-6 | TGTGCCAGCAGCCAGGACAGGGACACTGAAGCTTTCTTT | CASSQDRDTEAFF
TRBJ1-2 | NA | NA | TRBV6-1 | TGTGCCTGCCTAACACCCAACTATGGCTACACCTTC | CACLTPNYGYTF
TRBJ2-3 | NA | TRBD2 | TRBV5-1 | TGCGCCAGCAGCTTCGGGACTAGCGCAGATACGCAGTATTTT | CASSFGTSADTQYF
TRBJ2-7 | NA | TRBD2 | TRBV10-3 | TGTGCCATCAGTGATGGGCGGGAGAATCTATTCGAGCAGTACTTC | CAISDGRENLFEQYF
TRBJ2-2 | NA | NA | TRBV19 | TGTGCCAGTAGTATTAGCAGGGGTAACGTCGGGGAGCTGTTTTTT | CASSISRGNVGELFF
TRBJ2-6 | NA | NA | TRBV10-3 | TGTGCCATCAGTTTAGGACCCCCCCACTCTGGGGCCAACGTCCTGACTTTC | CAISLGPPHSGANVLTF
TRBJ2-1 | NA | TRBD2 | TRBV28 | TGTGCCAGCAGTTTAGGACTAGCGGGAGGAACAACCTATTACAATGAGCAGTTCTTC | CASSLGLAGGTTYYNEQFF
TRBJ2-6 | NA | TRBD1 | TRBV28 | TGTGCCAGCAGTTTGGGGACAGGGCGAACTGGGGCCAACGTCCTGACTTTC | CASSLGTGRTGANVLTF
TRBJ2-3 | once | NA | TRBV5-1 | TGCGCCAGTACCCGTTGGGGTAGCACAGATACGCAGTATTTT | CASTRWGSTDTQYF
TRBJ2-5 | NA | TRBD1 | TRBV28 | TGTGCCAGCAGCGGGACAGAAGAGACCCAGTACTTC | CASSGTEETQYF
TRBJ1-1 | NA | NA | TRBV18 | TGTGCCAGCTCACCAGCTGGGAACAGCCATGAAGCTTTCTTT | CASSPAGNSHEAFF
TRBJ2-3 | NA | TRBD1 | TRBV6-1 | TGTGCCAGCAGTGCACGACAGGGGCGCGGTGAAGATACGCAGTATTTT | CASSARQGRGEDTQYF
TRBJ2-1 | NA | NA | TRBV28 | TGTGCCAGCAGGGGGGGGACAGAGCAGTTCTTC | CASRGGTEQFF
TRBJ2-5 | NA | NA | TRBV7-8 | TGTGCCAGCAGCCCAGAGTACCCCGGGACACATCCCCGGGGGACCCAGTACTTC | CASSPEYPGTHPRGTQYF
TRBJ1-2 | NA | TRBD1 | TRBV6-1 | TGTGCCAGCAGTAGGGACAGCAACTTCTATGGCTACACCTTC | CASSRDSNFYGYTF
TRBJ2-7 | NA | NA | TRBV6-1 | TGTGCCAGCAGTGAATCCGTCGTGGTACAGCAGTACTTC | CASSESVVVQQYF
TRBJ1-1 | once | TRBD1 | TRBV28 | TGTGCCAGCAGTCCGCGGGGACAGTCGACTTTCTTT | CASSPRGQSTFF
TRBJ2-1 | NA | TRBD2 | TRBV28 | TGTGCCAGCAGTTTATCCCTAGCGGGCGGGGAGCAGTTCTTC | CASSLSLAGGEQFF
TRBJ2-7 | NA | TRBD2 | TRBV7-8 | TGTGCCAGCAGCCTCTTATCGGGAGGGCCGTATGAGCAGTACTTC | CASSLLSGGPYEQYF
TRBJ2-4 | NA | NA | TRBV30 | TGTGCCTGGAGTGTACAAGGGGGTGCCCCAGCCAAAAACATTCAGTACTTC | CAWSVQGGAPAKNIQYF
TRBJ2-7 | NA | NA | TRBV6-1 | TGTGCCAGCAGTGGCAGGGAGGTAGGATCCTACGAGCAGTACTTC | CASSGREVGSYEQYF
TRBJ1-2 | NA | NA | TRBV28 | TGTGCCAGCGGAATTTTAAGGGGGTCTGGCTACACCTTC | CASGILRGSGYTF